The 23 T cell receptor beta chains below were found in one sample sequenced in a study of Graves' ophthalmopathy and Graves' hyperthyroidism. Amplifying from RNA transcripts, the study obtained TCR beta CDR3 regions. Second-round multiplex PCR came after a first-round RT-PCR that employed HTBI primers. Each CDR3 protein gets one entry after TCRdb re-called the multiplex PCR reads with MiXCR. The repertoire holds around 40,000 distinct CDR3 sequences, with over 40% as singletons. The specimen sequenced was peripheral blood. These receptors originate from an adult man with Graves' ophthalmopathy.

This clonotype was recorded only once. This chain connects TRBV7-9 to TRBJ2-3, with 11 bases matching TRBD2. The CDR3 is 16 residues long. V trimming: 1 base; J trimming: 5 bases; junction bases outside the gene matches: 5. CDR1 and CDR2 (germline): SEHNR, FQNEAQ (reference sequence). Here the CDR3 DNA reads TGTGCCAGCAGCTTAGTACTAGCGGGAGCGGTAGATACGCAGTATTTT. Translating gives CASSLVLAGAVDTQYF.

The J gene is TRBJ2-1, the V gene TRBV7-2; possibly TRBD1 or TRBD2 for D (5 bases each). CDR1 is SGHTA and CDR2 is FQGNSA in the germline V gene. CDR3 size: 14 residues. V was trimmed by 6 bases and J by 12 bases, leaving 21 bases between them. The CDR3 DNA reads as TGTGCCAGCAGGGGGACCGGTAGCACAGATACGCAGTTCTTC. Protein product: CASRGTGSTDTQFF.

This clonotype was detected ten times or more. This chain uses TRBV18 with TRBJ1-6; the D is unclear. Looked up from germline, CDR1 is KGHSH and CDR2 is LQKENI. V was pared by 2 bases and J by 5 bases, with 13 bases between. This CDR3 has 16 residues. The CDR3 is CASSPSSVSHNSPLHF. The CDR3 nucleotides are TGTGCCAGCTCACCATCGTCAGTCAGTCATAATTCACCCCTCCACTTT.

The rearrangement uses TRBV19 and TRBJ1-5; no clear D gene. Germline CDR1 is LNHDA and CDR2 is SQIVND (reference sequence). V was shortened by 6 bases and J by 3 bases, with 12 bases between the two germline ends. The CDR3 extends over 14 amino acids. The DNA of the CDR3 is TGTGCCAGTAGCCGAGACGGTCCCAATCAGCCCCAGCATTTT. Translation: CASSRDGPNQPQHF.

This clonotype rates as medium-sized (0.01 to 0.1%). The chain is built from TRBV7-8 and TRBJ2-5; tentative D call: TRBD1 (5 bases). Trimming removed 4 bases from V and 4 bases from J, with 13 bases in between. This CDR3 has 14 amino acids. CDR1 SGHVS and CDR2 FQNEAQ come from the germline V gene. The CDR3 here is CASSSVPRGETQYF. In DNA form, the CDR3 reads TGTGCCAGCAGCTCGGTCCCAAGGGGAGAGACCCAGTACTTC.

The V gene is TRBV15, the J gene TRBJ1-2; no firm D call. Germline CDR1 is LNHNV and CDR2 is YYDKDF (reference sequence). This CDR3 contains 16 residues. V was pared by 5 bases and J by 4 bases, with 20 bases between. CDR3 amino acids: CATSLAGSQPTYGYTF. The CDR3 DNA reads TGTGCCACCAGCTTAGCCGGGTCCCAACCAACCTATGGCTACACCTTC.

The J gene is TRBJ2-1, the V gene TRBV7-2; maybe TRBD2 (7 bases). The CDR3 runs 14 residues. Trimming removed 1 base from V and 8 bases from J, with 12 bases in between. Germline CDR1 SGHTA, CDR2 FQGNSA. The CDR3 reads CASSLVGRGDEQFF. DNA for the CDR3: TGTGCCAGCAGCTTAGTAGGGAGGGGGGATGAGCAGTTCTTC.

This chain joins TRBV9 and TRBJ2-7, with D perhaps TRBD1 or TRBD2 (6 bases each). CDR3 size: 13 residues. V was shortened by 8 bases and J by 0 bases, with 12 bases between the two germline ends. Germline V lookup: CDR1 SGDLS, CDR2 YYNGEE. CDR3 bases: TGTGCCAGTAGTAGGGGGGACTCCTACGAGCAGTACGTC. Its protein is CASSRGDSYEQYV.

In this sample, this clonotype turned up many times. The chain is built from TRBV6-1 and TRBJ1-1; the D is unclear. Trimming removed 3 bases from V and 8 bases from J, with 7 bases in between. CDR1 is MNHNS, CDR2 SASEGT, per germline. The CDR3 loop spans 11 amino acids. The CDR3 spells CASSEVWEAFF. The CDR3, as DNA: TGTGCCAGCAGTGAGGTGTGGGAAGCTTTCTTT.

The chain combines TRBV10-2 with TRBJ1-1; D gene uncertain. Trimming stripped 8 bases from V and 5 bases from J, with 9 bases between. Per the germline V gene, CDR1 is WSHSY and CDR2 is SAAADI. The CDR3 runs to 11 residues. CDR3 DNA: TGCGCCAGCTCATCCCTTACTGAAGCTTTCTTT. It is translated as CASSSLTEAFF.

This chain links TRBV10-1 with TRBJ2-7, with D hard to call. V lost 6 bases and J lost 6, with 12 bases in between. The germline V gene encodes CDR1 WNHNN and CDR2 SYGVQD (reference sequence). This CDR3 has 12 amino acids. CDR3 sequence (DNA): TGCGCCAGCAGCCCCCCTTGGGGCGAGCAGTACTTC. Its translation is CASSPPWGEQYF.

This clonotype came up once. A much bigger clone sits one base away, suggesting this may be a read error. The gene calls are TRBV27 and TRBJ1-5, with a possible D match to TRBD1 (5 bases). The CDR3 contains 13 residues. Germline CDR1 MNHEY, CDR2 SMNVEV (reference sequence). The CDR3 loop is CTSSGLSGSPQHF. As DNA, the CDR3 is TGTACCAGCAGTGGATTATCAGGGAGTCCCCAGCATTTT.

With regard to this clonotype: The CDR3 does not end in the conserved phenylalanine or tryptophan, so this is likely a read error. CDR3: CAGSLMPKGVGNTEAFL. CDR3 in DNA: TGTGCCGGCAGCTTAATGCCTAAGGGGGTCGGAAACACTGAAGCTTTCCTT. The chain recombines TRBV7-3 with TRBJ1-1, with a possible D match to TRBD1 (6 bases). The CDR3 runs to 17 residues. Germline V gene lookup returns CDR1 SGHTA and CDR2 FQGTGA.

This chain connects TRBV20-1 to TRBJ2-3; D might be TRBD1 (6 bases). This CDR3 spans 11 amino acids. The germline V gene encodes CDR1 DFQATT and CDR2 SNEGSKA (reference sequence). Trimming cost V 3 bases and J 6 bases, with 7 bases left between them. CDR3 protein: CSASQGDTQYF. The CDR3 coding sequence is TGCAGTGCTAGCCAGGGGGATACGCAGTATTTT.

In the case of this clonotype: A much larger clone lies a single base off, so this may be a read error. The CDR3 protein is CASSLEVRSAYEQYF. CDR3 nucleotide sequence: TGTGCCAGCAGCTTAGAAGTAAGAAGCGCCTACGAGCAGTACTTC. The chain carries TRBV11-2 and TRBJ2-7; D remains ambiguous. V was pared by 0 bases and J by 2 bases, with 11 bases between. Germline assignment: CDR1 SGHAT and CDR2 FQNNGV. The CDR3 runs to 15 residues. Full variable domain (remainder filled in from reference TRBV11-2 and TRBJ2-7): EAGVAQSPRYKIIEKRQSVAFWCNPISGHATLYWYQQILGQGPKLLIQFQNNGVVDDSQLPKDRFSAERLKGVDSTLKIQPAKLEDSAVYLCASSLEVRSAYEQYFGPGTRLTVT.

CDR3 sequence: CASTLGGAEDTQYF. CDR3 nucleotide sequence: TGTGCCAGCACCCTGGGGGGGGCAGAGGATACGCAGTATTTT. This sequence joins TRBV5-8 and TRBJ2-3; a weak D match, TRBD2 (7 bases). V was pared by 6 bases and J by 6 bases, with 17 bases between. The CDR3 is 14 amino acids. Looked up from germline, CDR1 is SGHTS and CDR2 is YDEGEE.

This clonotype came up many times. CDR3 bases: TGTGCCAGCAGTCTAATCCGGGGTGAAAAACTGTTTTTT. This codes for CASSLIRGEKLFF. The chain has TRBV12-3 or TRBV12-4 and TRBJ1-4; no clear D gene. V was pared by 5 bases and J by 7 bases, with 11 bases between. CDR3 length: 13 residues.

This clonotype came up many times. This chain links TRBV6-5 with TRBJ2-5, with D maybe TRBD1 (5 bases). The V gene lost 0 bases and the J gene lost 5 bases, with 10 bases spanning the gap. The CDR3 totals 14 residues. Germline CDR1 is MNHEY and CDR2 is SVGAGI. The CDR3 protein is CASSYSSGRETQYF. CDR3 DNA: TGTGCCAGCAGTTACTCGTCAGGGCGGGAGACCCAGTACTTC.

CDR3 in DNA: TGTGCCAGCAGCTTTGCGGACAGGGGTGTTTACGAGCAGTACTTC. Its protein is CASSFADRGVYEQYF. V is TRBV7-9 and J is TRBJ2-7; 9 bases match TRBD1. CDR3 length equals 15 residues. Germline trimming cut 3 bases from V and 4 bases from J; bases unmatched to any gene: 7. The germline gives CDR1 SEHNR, CDR2 FQNEAQ (reference sequence).

V and J are TRBV7-2 and TRBJ1-5; possibly TRBD1 for D (6 bases). Germline V lookup: CDR1 SGHTA, CDR2 FQGNSA. This CDR3 contains 13 residues. V was pared by 1 base and J by 12 bases, with 13 bases between. Here the CDR3 DNA reads TGTGCCAGCAGCTTAGGTCCGGGGGGCCTCCAGCATTTT. Protein: CASSLGPGGLQHF.

Many counts were recorded for this clonotype. The chain links TRBV3-1 to TRBJ2-7; D is possibly TRBD2 (7 bases). V shed 3 bases and J shed 4 bases, with 16 bases lying between them. The CDR3 is 15 residues long. From germline, CDR1 is LGHDT and CDR2 YNNKEL (reference sequence). This CDR3 reads CASSQRGGLWYEQYF. The CDR3, as DNA: TGTGCCAGCAGCCAGAGGGGGGGCCTTTGGTACGAGCAGTACTTC.

This chain uses TRBV20-1 with TRBJ2-7, with 7 bases that match TRBD1. V lost 2 bases to trimming and J lost 7 bases; unmatched junction nucleotides: 11. The germline V gene has CDR1 DFQATT and CDR2 SNEGSKA (reference sequence). The CDR3 is made up of 14 amino acids. CDR3 residues: CSARPTDRVREQYF. The CDR3 DNA reads TGCAGTGCTAGACCGACTGACAGGGTTCGGGAGCAGTACTTC.

As concerns this clonotype: The junction and the germline gene differ at one end; a read error may be behind it. The chain has TRBV7-8 and TRBJ2-7; D is uncertain. The CDR3 consists of 13 residues. CDR1 is SGHVS, CDR2 FQNEAQ, per germline. The DNA of the CDR3 is TGTGCCAGCAGCCCCGGACCGTCCTACGAGCAGTGCTTC. It is translated as CASSPGPSYEQCF.